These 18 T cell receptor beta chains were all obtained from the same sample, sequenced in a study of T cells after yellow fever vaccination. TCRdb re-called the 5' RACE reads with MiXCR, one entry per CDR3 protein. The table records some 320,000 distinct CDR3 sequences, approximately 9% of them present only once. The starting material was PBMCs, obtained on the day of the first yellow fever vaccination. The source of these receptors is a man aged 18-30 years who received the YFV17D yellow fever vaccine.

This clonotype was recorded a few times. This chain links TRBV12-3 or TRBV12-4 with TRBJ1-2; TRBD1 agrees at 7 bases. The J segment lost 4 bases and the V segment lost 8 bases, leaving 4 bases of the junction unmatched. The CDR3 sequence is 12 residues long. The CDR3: CASAGQSYGYTF. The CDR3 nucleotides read TGTGCCAGCGCGGGACAGTCCTATGGCTACACCTTC.

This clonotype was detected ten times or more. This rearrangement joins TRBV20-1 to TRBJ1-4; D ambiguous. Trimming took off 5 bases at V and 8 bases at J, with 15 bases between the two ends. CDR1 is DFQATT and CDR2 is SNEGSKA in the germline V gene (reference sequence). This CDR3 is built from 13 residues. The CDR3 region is CSAQGRAEEKLFF. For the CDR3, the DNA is TGCAGTGCTCAAGGGAGGGCCGAAGAAAAACTGTTTTTT.

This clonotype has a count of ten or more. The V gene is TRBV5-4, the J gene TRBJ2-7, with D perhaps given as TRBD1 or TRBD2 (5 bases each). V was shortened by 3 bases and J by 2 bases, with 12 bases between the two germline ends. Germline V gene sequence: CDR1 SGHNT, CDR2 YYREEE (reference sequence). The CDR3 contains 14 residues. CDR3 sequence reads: CASSYRDVAYEQYF. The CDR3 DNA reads TGTGCCAGCAGCTACCGGGACGTAGCCTACGAGCAGTACTTC.

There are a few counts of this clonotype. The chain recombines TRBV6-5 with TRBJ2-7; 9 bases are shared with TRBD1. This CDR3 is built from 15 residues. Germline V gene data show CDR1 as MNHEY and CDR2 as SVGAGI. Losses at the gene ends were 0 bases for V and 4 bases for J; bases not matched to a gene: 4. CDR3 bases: TGTGCCAGCAGTTACTCTGGGACAGGGATATACGAGCAGTACTTC. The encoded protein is CASSYSGTGIYEQYF.

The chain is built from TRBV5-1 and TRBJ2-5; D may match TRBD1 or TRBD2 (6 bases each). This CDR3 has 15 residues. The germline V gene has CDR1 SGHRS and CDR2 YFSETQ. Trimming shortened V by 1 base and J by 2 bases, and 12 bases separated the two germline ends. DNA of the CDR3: TGCGCCAGCAGCTTGAGGGGGGATCAACAAGAGACCCAGTACTTC. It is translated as CASSLRGDQQETQYF.

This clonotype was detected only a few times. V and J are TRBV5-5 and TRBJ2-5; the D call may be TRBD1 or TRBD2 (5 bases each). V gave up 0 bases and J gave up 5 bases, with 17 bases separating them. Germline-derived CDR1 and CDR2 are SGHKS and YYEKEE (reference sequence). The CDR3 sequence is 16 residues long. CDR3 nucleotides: TGTGCCAGCAGCTTGGAATTCTTTGGGGGTTATGAGACCCAGTACTTC. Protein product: CASSLEFFGGYETQYF.

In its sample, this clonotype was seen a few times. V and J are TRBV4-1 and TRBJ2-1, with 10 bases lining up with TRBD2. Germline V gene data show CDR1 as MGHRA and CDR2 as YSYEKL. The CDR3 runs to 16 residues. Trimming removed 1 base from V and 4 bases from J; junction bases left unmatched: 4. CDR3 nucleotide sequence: TGCGCCAGCAGCCAAGTAACTAGCGGGGAGTACAATGAGCAGTTCTTC. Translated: CASSQVTSGEYNEQFF.

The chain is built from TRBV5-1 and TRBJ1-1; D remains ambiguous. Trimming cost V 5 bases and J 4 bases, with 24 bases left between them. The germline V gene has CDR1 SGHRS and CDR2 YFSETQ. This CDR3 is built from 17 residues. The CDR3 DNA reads TGCGCCAGCAGATCGAGTGAGGGTTCGAGAGTTGTCACTGAAGCTTTCTTT. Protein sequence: CASRSSEGSRVVTEAFF.

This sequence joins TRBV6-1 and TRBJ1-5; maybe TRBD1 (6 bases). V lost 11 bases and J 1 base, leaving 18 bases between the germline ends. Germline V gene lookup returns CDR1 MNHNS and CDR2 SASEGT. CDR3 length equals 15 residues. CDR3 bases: TGTGCCTGTCGTTCTGAGGGGGTGAGCAATCAGCCCCAGCATTTT. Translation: CACRSEGVSNQPQHF.

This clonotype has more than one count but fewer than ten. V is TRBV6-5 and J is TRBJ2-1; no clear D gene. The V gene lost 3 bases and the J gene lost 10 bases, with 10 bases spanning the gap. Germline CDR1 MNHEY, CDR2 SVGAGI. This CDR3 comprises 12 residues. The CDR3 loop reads CASSYNPLEQFF. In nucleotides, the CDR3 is TGTGCCAGCAGTTATAACCCGCTAGAGCAGTTCTTC.

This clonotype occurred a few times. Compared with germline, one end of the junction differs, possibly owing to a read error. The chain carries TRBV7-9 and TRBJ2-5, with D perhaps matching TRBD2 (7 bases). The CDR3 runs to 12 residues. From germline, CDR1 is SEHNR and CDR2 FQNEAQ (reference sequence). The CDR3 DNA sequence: TGCTCGGGGGGCGGCATAAGGGAGACCCAGTACTTC. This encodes CSGGGIRETQYF.

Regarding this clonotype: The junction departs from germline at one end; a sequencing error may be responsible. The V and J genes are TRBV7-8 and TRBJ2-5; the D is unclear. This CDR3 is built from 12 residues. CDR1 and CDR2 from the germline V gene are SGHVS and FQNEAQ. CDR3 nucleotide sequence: TGTTCCAGCAGCCGGTCGACGGAGACCCAGTACTTC. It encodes CSSSRSTETQYF.

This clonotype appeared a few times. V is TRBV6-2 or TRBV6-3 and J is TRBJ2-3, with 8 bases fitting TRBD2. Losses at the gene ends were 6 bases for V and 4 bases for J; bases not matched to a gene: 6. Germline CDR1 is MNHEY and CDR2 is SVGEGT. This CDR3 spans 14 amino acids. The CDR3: CASSRAGEADTQYF. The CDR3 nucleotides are TGTGCCAGCAGCCGAGCGGGGGAGGCAGATACGCAGTATTTT.

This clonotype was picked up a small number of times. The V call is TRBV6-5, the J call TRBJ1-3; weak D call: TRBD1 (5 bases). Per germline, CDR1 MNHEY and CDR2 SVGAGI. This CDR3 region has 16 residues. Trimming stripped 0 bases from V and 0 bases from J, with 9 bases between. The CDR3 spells CASSYSRGNSGNTIYF. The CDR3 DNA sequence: TGTGCCAGCAGTTACTCTCGGGGCAACTCTGGAAACACCATATATTTT.

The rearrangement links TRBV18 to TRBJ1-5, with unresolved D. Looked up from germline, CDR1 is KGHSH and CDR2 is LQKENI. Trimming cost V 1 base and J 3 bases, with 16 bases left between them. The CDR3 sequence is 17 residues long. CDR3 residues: CASSPLPVGRLNQPQHF. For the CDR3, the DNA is TGTGCCAGCTCACCACTCCCCGTAGGCCGTCTCAATCAGCCCCAGCATTTT.

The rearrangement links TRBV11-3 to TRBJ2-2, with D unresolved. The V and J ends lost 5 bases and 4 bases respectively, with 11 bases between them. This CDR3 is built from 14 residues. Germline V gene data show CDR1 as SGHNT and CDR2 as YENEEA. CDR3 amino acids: CASSLNILTGELFF. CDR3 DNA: TGTGCCAGCAGCCTGAACATCCTCACCGGGGAGCTGTTTTTT. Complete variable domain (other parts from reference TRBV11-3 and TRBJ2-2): EAGVVQSPRYKIIEKKQPVAFWCNPISGHNTLYWYLQNLGQGPELLIRYENEEAVDDSQLPKDRFSAERLKGVDSTLKIQPAELGDSAVYLCASSLNILTGELFFGEGSRLTVL.

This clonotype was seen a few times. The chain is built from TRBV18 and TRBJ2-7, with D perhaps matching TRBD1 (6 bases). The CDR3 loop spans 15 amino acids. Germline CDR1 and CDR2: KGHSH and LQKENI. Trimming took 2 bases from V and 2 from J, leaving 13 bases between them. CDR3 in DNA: TGTGCCAGCTCACCAACCGACAGGTTACCCTACGAGCAGTACGTC. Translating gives CASSPTDRLPYEQYV.

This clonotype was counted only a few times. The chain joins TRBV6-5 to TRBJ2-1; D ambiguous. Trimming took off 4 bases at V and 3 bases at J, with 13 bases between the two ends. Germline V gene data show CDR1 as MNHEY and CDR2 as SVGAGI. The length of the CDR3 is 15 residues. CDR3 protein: CASSSWSRGYNEQFF. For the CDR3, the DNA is TGTGCCAGCAGTTCTTGGTCCCGAGGCTACAATGAGCAGTTCTTC.